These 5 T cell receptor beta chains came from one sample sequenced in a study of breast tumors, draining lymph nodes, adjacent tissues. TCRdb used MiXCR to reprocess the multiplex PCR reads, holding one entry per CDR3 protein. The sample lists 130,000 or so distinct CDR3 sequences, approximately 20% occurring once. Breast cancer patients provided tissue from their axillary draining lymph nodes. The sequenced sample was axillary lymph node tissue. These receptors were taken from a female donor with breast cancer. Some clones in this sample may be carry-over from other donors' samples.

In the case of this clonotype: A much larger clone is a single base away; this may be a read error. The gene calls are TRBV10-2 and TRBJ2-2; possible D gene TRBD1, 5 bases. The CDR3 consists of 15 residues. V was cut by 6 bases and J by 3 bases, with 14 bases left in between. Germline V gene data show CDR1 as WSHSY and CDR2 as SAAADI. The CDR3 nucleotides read TGCGCCAGCAGCAGAAAACAAGGGGACACCGGGGAGCTGTTTTTT. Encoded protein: CASSRKQGDTGELFF.

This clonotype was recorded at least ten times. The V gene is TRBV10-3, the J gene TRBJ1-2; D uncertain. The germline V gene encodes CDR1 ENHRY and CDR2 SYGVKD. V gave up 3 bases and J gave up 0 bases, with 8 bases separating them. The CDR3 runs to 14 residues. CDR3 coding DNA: TGTGCCATCAGTGACCAAGATTCTAACTATGGCTACACCTTC. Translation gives CAISDQDSNYGYTF.

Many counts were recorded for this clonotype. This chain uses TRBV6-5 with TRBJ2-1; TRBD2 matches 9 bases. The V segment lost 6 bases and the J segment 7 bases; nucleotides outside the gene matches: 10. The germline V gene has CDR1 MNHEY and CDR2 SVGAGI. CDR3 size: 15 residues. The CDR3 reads CASSPPGGRANEQFF. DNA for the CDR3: TGTGCCAGCAGCCCCCCCGGCGGGAGGGCAAATGAGCAGTTCTTC.

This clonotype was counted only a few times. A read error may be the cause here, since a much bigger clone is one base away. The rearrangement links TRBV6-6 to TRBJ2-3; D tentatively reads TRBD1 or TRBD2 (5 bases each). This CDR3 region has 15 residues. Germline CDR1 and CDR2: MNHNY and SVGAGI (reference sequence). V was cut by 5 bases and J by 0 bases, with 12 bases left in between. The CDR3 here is CASSRGSPSTDTQYF. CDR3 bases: TGTGCCAGCAGTCGGGGCAGCCCTAGCACAGATACGCAGTATTTT.

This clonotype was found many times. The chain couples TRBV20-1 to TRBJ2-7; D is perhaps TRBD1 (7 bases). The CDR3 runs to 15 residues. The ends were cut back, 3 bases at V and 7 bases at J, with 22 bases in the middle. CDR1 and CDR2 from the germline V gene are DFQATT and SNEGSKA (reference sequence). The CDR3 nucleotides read TGCAGTGCTAGGCGAGGACAGGAGGGTTCGGGTGAGCAGTACTTC. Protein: CSARRGQEGSGEQYF.